This T cell receptor (beta chain) was recorded in a study of blood T cell repertoires in COVID-19. Clones were read by immunoSEQ multiplex PCR, and TCRdb kept only the in-frame ones, dropping some. The sample lists around 58,000 clones; around 90% were seen once. The CDR3 length is 14 residues. The germline V gene encodes CDR1 SNHLY and CDR2 FYNNEI. V was clipped by 3 bases and J by 7 bases; unmatched bases: 5. This clonotype was obtained from a woman aged 55-75 years with COVID-19, enrolled during active disease. The rearrangement uses TRBV2 and TRBJ1-5; 8 positions match TRBD1. The specimen was peripheral blood. The CDR3 protein is CASSDTGGMQPQHF. In DNA form, the CDR3 reads TGTGCCAGCAGTGATACAGGGGGGATGCAGCCCCAGCATTTT.